This TCR beta chain was obtained from a study of PD-L1 blockade in urothelial cancer. Background on the study: Male sex and bladder-origin urothelial cancer characterized about 85% of the 29 patients. Findings of the study overall: Pretreatment clonality of the blood TCR repertoire below the median was predictive of superior survival. Durable benefit was linked to greater 3-week expansion of tumor-associated blood clones.

Germline CDR1 is SGHVS and CDR2 is FNYEAQ. The CDR3 is made up of 14 amino acids. J lost 5 bases, V lost 4 bases, and 5 bases had no gene match. Generated by immunoSEQ multiplex PCR, the TCRdb table keeps only in-frame clones and is missing some. The sample holds about 22,000 clones, around 89% seen once. Remarks on this clone: The antigen is unknown.

Sample: PBMCs, taken around atezolizumab (anti-PD-L1) treatment. The rearrangement links TRBV7-6 to TRBJ2-5; 9 positions match TRBD1. The receptor was derived from a woman aged 60-75 years with urothelial cancer. Here the CDR3 reads CASSYRGRAETQYF. The CDR3 bases are TGTGCCAGCAGCTACAGGGGGCGCGCCGAGACCCAGTACTTC.